Listed below are T cell receptor beta chains from one sample, sequenced in a study of graft-versus-host responses after intestinal transplantation. Method: immunoSEQ multiplex PCR; TCRdb's copy keeps in-frame clones and lacks some. In the table there are 15,000 or so clones, around two thirds of which are singletons. The material sequenced was ileum tissue, taken almost 700 days after intestinal transplantation. These receptors came from a human patient who received an intestinal transplant, so some T cells may come from the graft donor. CDR3s include the opening cysteine and the closing phenylalanine or tryptophan. A D gene is named only where the DNA matches it firmly. Only some rows state a clone size, as once, few, many or a class for expanded clones.

TRBJ2-7,NA,TRBV6-6,NA,TGTGCCAGCAGTCGAGTGACAGACGAGCAGTACTTC,CASSRVTDEQYF
TRBJ2-1,NA,TRBV13,NA,TGTGCCAGCAGCCGCGTAGGGGATGAGCAGTTCTTC,CASSRVGDEQFF
TRBJ1-1,NA,TRBV29-1,NA,TGCAGCGTTGATTCTTACGGGGGGCAGGTGACTGAAGCTTTCTTT,CSVDSYGGQVTEAFF
TRBJ2-7,TRBD2,TRBV5-6,NA,TGTGCCAGCAGCAGACTAGCCCTCCTCCTCTACGAGCAGTACTTC,CASSRLALLLYEQYF
TRBJ2-1,NA,TRBV5-5,NA,TGTGCCAGCAGCGGCCGGGGCAATGAGCAGTTCTTC,CASSGRGNEQFF
TRBJ1-2,TRBD1,TRBV4-1,NA,TGCGCCAGCAGCCAGGCCGGACAGGAGACCTATGGCTACACCTTC,CASSQAGQETYGYTF
TRBJ1-1,TRBD1,TRBV2,NA,TGTGCCAGCAGGACGACAGGGGTGAACACTGAAGCTTTCTTT,CASRTTGVNTEAFF
TRBJ2-7,NA,TRBV27,NA,TGTGCCAGCATCAAAATAGGGGCAAGTAGGGGTTACGAGCAGTACTTC,CASIKIGASRGYEQYF
TRBJ1-1,NA,TRBV6-6,once,TGTGCCAGCAGGTTCATTAGCACTGAAGCTTTCTTT,CASRFISTEAFF
TRBJ1-3,NA,TRBV25-1,few,TGTGCCAGCAGTGAACCGGGATCCCGCTCTGGAAACACCATATATTTT,CASSEPGSRSGNTIYF
TRBJ2-3,TRBD1,TRBV30,NA,TGTGCCTGGAGTGTAGGGACAGGGGGCACAGATACGCAGTATTTT,CAWSVGTGGTDTQYF
TRBJ2-3,TRBD2,TRBV5-1,NA,TGCGCCAGCAGCTTTTTTAGCGGGGGGTCAGATACGCAGTATTTT,CASSFFSGGSDTQYF
TRBJ2-5,NA,TRBV9,NA,TGTGCCAGCAGCGTGGGGGCCCCGGAGACCCAGTACTTC,CASSVGAPETQYF
TRBJ2-6,NA,TRBV19,few,TGTGCCAGTAGTATAGTTGGCAGGGGGGAGTCCCATGCTGGGGCCAACGTCCTGACTTTC,CASSIVGRGESHAGANVLTF
TRBJ2-7,NA,TRBV19,NA,TGTGCCAGTAGTATAGACCAGGGTGGCCCCTACGAGCAATACTTC,CASSIDQGGPYEQYF
TRBJ2-7,NA,TRBV4-1,NA,TGCGCCAGCAGCAGAAATCCCCCGGGACAAATCTCCTACGAGCAGTACTTC,CASSRNPPGQISYEQYF
TRBJ2-2,TRBD2,TRBV5-6,NA,TGTGCCAGCAGCTTTCCGGGACTAGCGGGGCACACCGGGGAGCTGTTTTTT,CASSFPGLAGHTGELFF
TRBJ2-7,NA,TRBV7-9,NA,TGTGCCAGCAGCTTAGCTACGGGGTCCGTAGGCTACGAGCAGTACTTC,CASSLATGSVGYEQYF
TRBJ1-4,NA,TRBV5-8,NA,TGTGCCAGCAGCTTGGGTACAACCATCCATACAACTAATGAAAAACTGTTTTTT,CASSLGTTIHTTNEKLFF
TRBJ2-3,TRBD2,TRBV4-3,NA,TGCGCCAGCAGCCAAGATTTGGGGGGGGGAAGCACAGATACGCAGTATTTT,CASSQDLGGGSTDTQYF
TRBJ1-3,TRBD1,TRBV6-5,NA,TGTGCCAGCACCCCAGGACAGGGCGGTGGAAACACCATATATTTT,CASTPGQGGGNTIYF
TRBJ1-5,TRBD1,TRBV6-4,few,TGTGCCAGCAGTGACGGGACAGGGGGAAATCAGCCCCAGCATTTT,CASSDGTGGNQPQHF
TRBJ1-2,TRBD1,TRBV6-5,few,TGTGCCAGCAGACCGACAGGGGTGGACGGCTACACCTTC,CASRPTGVDGYTF
TRBJ2-3,NA,TRBV7-2,NA,TGTGCCAGCAGCTTAGGAACTAGCAGGGCAGATACGCAGTATTTT,CASSLGTSRADTQYF
TRBJ2-3,NA,TRBV7-2,NA,TGTGCCAGCAGCACATCCGGTGCGGGAACAGATACGCAGTATTTT,CASSTSGAGTDTQYF
TRBJ2-3,TRBD2,TRBV5-5,NA,TGTGCCAGCAGCTTGTTTAGCGGGGGGGCCCCAGGCACAGATACGCAGTATTTT,CASSLFSGGAPGTDTQYF
TRBJ2-2,TRBD1,TRBV9,once,TGTGCCAGCAGTTTACACTCGACAGGGTCGAACACCGGGGAGCTGTTTTTT,CASSLHSTGSNTGELFF
TRBJ2-7,TRBD1,TRBV19,NA,TGTGCCAGTAGTAGGAACCGGGACAGGGCCCCCGAGCAGTACTTC,CASSRNRDRAPEQYF
TRBJ2-1,NA,TRBV7-8,few,TGTGCCAGCAGCTTAGCTGTTGGGGGGACTCACAATGAGCAGTTCTTC,CASSLAVGGTHNEQFF
TRBJ2-1,NA,TRBV5-5,NA,TGTGCCAGCAGCTTGGTTCCTAGAGGGGGCAATGAGCAGTTCTTC,CASSLVPRGGNEQFF
TRBJ2-7,TRBD1,TRBV6-6,once,TGTGCCAGCAGCCCCGGGACAGGGTTCGAGCAGTACTTC,CASSPGTGFEQYF
TRBJ2-7,TRBD2,TRBV7-6,NA,TGTGCCAGCAGCTTCGGGGGGGGGCCGGGCTACGAGCAGTACTTC,CASSFGGGPGYEQYF
TRBJ2-7,TRBD2,TRBV5-4,NA,TGTGCCAGCAGCTCGTCACTAGCGGGGTACTCCTACGAGCAGTACTTC,CASSSSLAGYSYEQYF
TRBJ2-7,NA,TRBV2,NA,TGTGCCAGCAGGCAGGCCTCTTCCTACGAGCAGTACTTC,CASRQASSYEQYF
TRBJ2-4,TRBD1,TRBV30,NA,TGTGCCTGGTCCCGGGACAGGGGAACCAAAAACATTCAGTACTTC,CAWSRDRGTKNIQYF
TRBJ1-6,NA,TRBV19,few,TGTGCCAGTAGTAAGGAAGGAGTGAGCTCCTATAATTCACCCCTCCACTTT,CASSKEGVSSYNSPLHF
TRBJ2-7,TRBD2,TRBV9,NA,TGTGCCAGCAGCGTAGCCCCGACTAGCGGCTCCTACGAGCAGTACTTC,CASSVAPTSGSYEQYF